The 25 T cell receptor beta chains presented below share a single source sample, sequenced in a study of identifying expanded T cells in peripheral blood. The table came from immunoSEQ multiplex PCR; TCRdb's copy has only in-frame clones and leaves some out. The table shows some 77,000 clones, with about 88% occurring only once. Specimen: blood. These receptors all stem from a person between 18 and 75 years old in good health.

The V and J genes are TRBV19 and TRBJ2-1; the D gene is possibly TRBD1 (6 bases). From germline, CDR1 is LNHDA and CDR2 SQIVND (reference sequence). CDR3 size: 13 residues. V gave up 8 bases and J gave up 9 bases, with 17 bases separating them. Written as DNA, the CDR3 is TGTGCCAGTTCCCCCAGGGGCCCGGGTGAGCAGTTCTTC. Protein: CASSPRGPGEQFF.

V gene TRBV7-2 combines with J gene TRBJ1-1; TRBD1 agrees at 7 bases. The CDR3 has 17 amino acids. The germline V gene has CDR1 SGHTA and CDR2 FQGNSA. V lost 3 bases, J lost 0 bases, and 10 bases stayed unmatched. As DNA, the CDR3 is TGTGCCAGCAGCTTGCAACAGGGGACGAATATGAACACTGAAGCTTTCTTT. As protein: CASSLQQGTNMNTEAFF.

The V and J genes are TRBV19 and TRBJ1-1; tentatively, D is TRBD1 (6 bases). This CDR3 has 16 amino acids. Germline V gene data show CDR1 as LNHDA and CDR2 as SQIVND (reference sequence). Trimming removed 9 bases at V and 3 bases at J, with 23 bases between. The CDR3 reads CARTTLETGHYTEAFF. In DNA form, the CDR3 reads TGTGCCAGGACCACCCTGGAGACAGGCCATTACACTGAAGCTTTCTTT.

The CDR3 protein is CASSATTSGGEGTQYF. The CDR3 region has the DNA TGTGCCAGCAGCGCTACGACTAGCGGGGGAGAGGGGACCCAGTACTTC. The V gene is TRBV11-3, the J gene TRBJ2-5; 12 nucleotides line up with TRBD2. CDR3 length: 16 amino acids. CDR1 is SGHNT, CDR2 YENEEA, per germline. J was trimmed by 7 bases and V by 5 bases; bases with no gene match: 11.

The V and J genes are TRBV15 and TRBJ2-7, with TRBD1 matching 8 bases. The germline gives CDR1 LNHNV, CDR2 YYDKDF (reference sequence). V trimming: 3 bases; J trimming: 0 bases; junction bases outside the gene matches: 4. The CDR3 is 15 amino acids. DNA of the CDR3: TGTGCCACCAGCAGCCGGGACAGGAGCTCCTACGAGCAGTACTTC. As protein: CATSSRDRSSYEQYF.

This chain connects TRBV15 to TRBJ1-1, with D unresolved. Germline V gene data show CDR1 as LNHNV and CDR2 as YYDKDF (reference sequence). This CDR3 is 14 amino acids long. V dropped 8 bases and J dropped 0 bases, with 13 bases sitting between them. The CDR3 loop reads CATRPVEMNTEAFF. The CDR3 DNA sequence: TGTGCCACCCGCCCCGTGGAGATGAACACTGAAGCTTTCTTT. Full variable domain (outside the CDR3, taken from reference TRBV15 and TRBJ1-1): DAMVIQNPRYQVTQFGKPVTLSCSQTLNHNVMYWYQQKSSQAPKLLFHYYDKDFNNEADTPDNFQSRRPNTSFCFLDIRSPGLGDTAMYLCATRPVEMNTEAFFGQGTRLTVV.

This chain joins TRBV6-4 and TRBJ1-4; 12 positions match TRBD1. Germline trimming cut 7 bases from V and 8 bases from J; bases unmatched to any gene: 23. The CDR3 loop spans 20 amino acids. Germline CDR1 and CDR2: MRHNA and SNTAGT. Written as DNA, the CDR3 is TGTGCCAGCATCGAGATTCCTAAGGGACAGGGGGCGCTTGGGGCGGAAAAACTGTTTTTT. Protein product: CASIEIPKGQGALGAEKLFF.

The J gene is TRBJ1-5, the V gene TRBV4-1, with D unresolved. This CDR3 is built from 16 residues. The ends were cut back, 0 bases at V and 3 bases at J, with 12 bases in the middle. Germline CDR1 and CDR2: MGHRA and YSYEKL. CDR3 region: CASSQDTGRTNQPQHF. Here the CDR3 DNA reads TGCGCCAGCAGCCAAGATACGGGCAGGACCAATCAGCCCCAGCATTTT.

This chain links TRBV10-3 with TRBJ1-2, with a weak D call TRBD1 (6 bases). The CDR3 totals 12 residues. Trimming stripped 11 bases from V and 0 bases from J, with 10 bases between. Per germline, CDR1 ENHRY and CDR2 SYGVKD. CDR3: CALQGSNYGYTF. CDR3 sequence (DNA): TGTGCCCTACAGGGATCTAACTATGGCTACACCTTC.

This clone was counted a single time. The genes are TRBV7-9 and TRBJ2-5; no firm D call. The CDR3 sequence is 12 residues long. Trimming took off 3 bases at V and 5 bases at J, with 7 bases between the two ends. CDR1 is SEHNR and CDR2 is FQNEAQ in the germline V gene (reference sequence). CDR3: CASSFLRETQYF. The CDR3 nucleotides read TGTGCCAGCAGCTTCTTACGGGAGACCCAGTACTTC.

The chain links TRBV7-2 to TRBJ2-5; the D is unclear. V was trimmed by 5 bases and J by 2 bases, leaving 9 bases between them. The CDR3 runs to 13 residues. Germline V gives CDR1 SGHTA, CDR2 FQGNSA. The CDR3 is CASSPPAQETQYF. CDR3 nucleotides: TGTGCCAGCAGCCCCCCGGCACAAGAGACCCAGTACTTC.

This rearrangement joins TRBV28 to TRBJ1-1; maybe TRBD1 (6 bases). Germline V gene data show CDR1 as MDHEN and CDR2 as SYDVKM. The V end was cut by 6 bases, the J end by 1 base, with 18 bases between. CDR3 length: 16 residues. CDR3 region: CASRGFLETGNTEAFF. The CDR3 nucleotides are TGTGCCAGCAGGGGATTTTTAGAGACAGGGAACACTGAAGCTTTCTTT.

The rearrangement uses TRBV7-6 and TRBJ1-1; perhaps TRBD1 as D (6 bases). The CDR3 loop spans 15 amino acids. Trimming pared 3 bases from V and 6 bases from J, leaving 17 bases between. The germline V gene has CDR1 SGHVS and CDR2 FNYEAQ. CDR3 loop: CASSFHRAAGAEAFF. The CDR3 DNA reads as TGTGCCAGCAGCTTCCACAGGGCAGCGGGGGCTGAAGCTTTCTTT.

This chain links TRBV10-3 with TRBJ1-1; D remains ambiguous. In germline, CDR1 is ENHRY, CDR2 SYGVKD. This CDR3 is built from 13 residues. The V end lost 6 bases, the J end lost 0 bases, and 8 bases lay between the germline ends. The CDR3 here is CAIRTQVNTEAFF. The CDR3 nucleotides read TGTGCCATCAGGACTCAGGTGAACACTGAAGCTTTCTTT.

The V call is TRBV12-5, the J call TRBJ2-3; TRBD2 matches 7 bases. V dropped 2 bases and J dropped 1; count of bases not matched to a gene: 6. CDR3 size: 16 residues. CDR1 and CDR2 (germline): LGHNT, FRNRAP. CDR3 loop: CASGLLGGGRTDTQYF. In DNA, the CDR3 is TGTGCTAGTGGTTTGCTTGGGGGGGGACGCACAGATACGCAGTATTTT.

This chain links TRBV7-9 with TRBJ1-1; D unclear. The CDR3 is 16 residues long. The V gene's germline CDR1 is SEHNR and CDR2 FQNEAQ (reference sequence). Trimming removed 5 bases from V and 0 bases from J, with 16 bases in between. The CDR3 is CASSQSTYALNTEAFF. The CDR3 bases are TGTGCCAGCAGCCAATCGACATACGCCCTGAACACTGAAGCTTTCTTT.

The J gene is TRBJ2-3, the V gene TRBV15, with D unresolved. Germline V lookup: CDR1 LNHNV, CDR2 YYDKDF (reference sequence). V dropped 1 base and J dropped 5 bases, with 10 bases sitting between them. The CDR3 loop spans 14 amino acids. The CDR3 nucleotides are TGTGCCACCAGCAGAGGAGGAGTGGGAGATACGCAGTATTTT. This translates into CATSRGGVGDTQYF.

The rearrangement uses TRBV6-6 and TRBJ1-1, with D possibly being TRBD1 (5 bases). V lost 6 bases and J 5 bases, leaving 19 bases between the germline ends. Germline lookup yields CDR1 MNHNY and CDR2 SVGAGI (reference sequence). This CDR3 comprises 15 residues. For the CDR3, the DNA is TGTGCCAGCAGCCCCTCGGGGGGTTCGGGTACTGAAGCTTTCTTT. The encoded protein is CASSPSGGSGTEAFF.

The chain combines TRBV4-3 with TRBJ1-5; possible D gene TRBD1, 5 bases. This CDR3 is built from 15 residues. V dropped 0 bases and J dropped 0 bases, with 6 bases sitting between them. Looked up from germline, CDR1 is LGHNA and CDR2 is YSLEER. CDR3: CASSQDRVSNQPQHF. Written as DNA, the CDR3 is TGCGCCAGCAGCCAAGACAGGGTTAGCAATCAGCCCCAGCATTTT.

As DNA, the CDR3 is TGTGCCAGCAGCTCACCTACGAGGGTAGCGGGGGGCCGGGGGGAGACCCAGTACTTC. It codes for CASSSPTRVAGGRGETQYF. This chain uses TRBV7-8 with TRBJ2-5, with 10 nucleotides matching TRBD2. Germline V gene data show CDR1 as SGHVS and CDR2 as FQNEAQ. The CDR3 runs to 19 residues. The V and J ends lost 4 bases and 5 bases, in that order; junction bases with no gene match: 19.

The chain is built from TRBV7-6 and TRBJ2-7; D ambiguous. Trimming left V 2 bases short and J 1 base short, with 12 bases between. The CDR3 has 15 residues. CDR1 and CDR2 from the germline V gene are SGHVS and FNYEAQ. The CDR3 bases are TGTGCCAGCAGCTTATCCCCTTCTGGGTCCTACGAGCAGTACTTC. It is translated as CASSLSPSGSYEQYF.

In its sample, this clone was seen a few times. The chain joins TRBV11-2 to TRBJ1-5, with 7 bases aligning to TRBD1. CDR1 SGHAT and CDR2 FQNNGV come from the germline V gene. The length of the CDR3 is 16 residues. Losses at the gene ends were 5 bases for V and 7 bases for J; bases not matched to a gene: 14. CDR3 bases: TGTGCCAGCAGCGCGGACAGGTCCTGGATAGGCCAGCCCCAGCATTTT. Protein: CASSADRSWIGQPQHF.

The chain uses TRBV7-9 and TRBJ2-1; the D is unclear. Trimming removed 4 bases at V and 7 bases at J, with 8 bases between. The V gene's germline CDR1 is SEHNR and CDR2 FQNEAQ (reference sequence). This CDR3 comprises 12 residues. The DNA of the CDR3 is TGTGCCAGCAGCTGGGAAGGGAATGAGCAGTTCTTC. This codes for CASSWEGNEQFF.

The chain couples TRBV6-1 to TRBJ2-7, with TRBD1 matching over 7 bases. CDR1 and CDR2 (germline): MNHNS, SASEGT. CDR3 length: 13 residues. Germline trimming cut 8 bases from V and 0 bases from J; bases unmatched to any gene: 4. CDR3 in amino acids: CASSTGNSYEQYF. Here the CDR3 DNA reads TGTGCCAGCTCGACAGGGAACTCCTACGAGCAGTACTTC.

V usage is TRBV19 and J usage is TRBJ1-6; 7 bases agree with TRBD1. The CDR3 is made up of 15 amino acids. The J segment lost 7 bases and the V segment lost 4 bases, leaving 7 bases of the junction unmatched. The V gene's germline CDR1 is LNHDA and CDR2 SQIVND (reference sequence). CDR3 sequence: CASSTTGTANSPLHF. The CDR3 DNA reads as TGTGCCAGTAGTACAACCGGGACAGCCAATTCACCCCTCCACTTT.